This is a list of T cell receptor beta chains from one sample in a study of OX40 agonist ivuxolimab in advanced cancers. The method was immunoSEQ multiplex PCR; TCRdb's version includes in-frame clones alone and lacks a portion of them. Of 55,000 to 65,000 clones in the sample, 70% to 90% were seen once. Specimen: CD4+ or CD8+ T cells sorted from blood, collected in a trial of the OX40 agonist ivuxolimab. These receptors were collected from an adult with an advanced solid tumor such as melanoma, head and neck, liver or kidney cancer. The conserved cysteine and the conserved F or W are not part of the CDR3 here.

j_gene: TRBJ2-2
v_gene: TRBV10-3
len: 11
CDR3aa: AITDGGSGELF

j_gene: TRBJ1-4
v_gene: TRBV19
len: 13
CDR3aa: ASSDRDRGPEKLF

j_gene: TRBJ2-5
v_gene: TRBV2
len: 13
CDR3aa: ASSEGRVQVGTQY

j_gene: TRBJ2-5
v_gene: TRBV14
len: 13
CDR3aa: ASRATQGFQETQY

j_gene: TRBJ2-7
v_gene: TRBV7-9
len: 12
CDR3aa: ASSLAAGSYEQY

j_gene: TRBJ2-2
v_gene: TRBV30
len: 13
CDR3aa: AWNSGTAHTGELF

j_gene: TRBJ2-7
v_gene: TRBV5-5
len: 14
CDR3aa: ASSLVGTRISYEQY

j_gene: TRBJ1-5
v_gene: TRBV6-4
len: 11
CDR3aa: ASSPELDQPQH

j_gene: TRBJ2-2
v_gene: TRBV7-3
len: 11
CDR3aa: ASRPVGDGELF

j_gene: TRBJ2-2
v_gene: TRBV5-1
len: 14
CDR3aa: ASRPPRDREAGELF

j_gene: TRBJ1-5
v_gene: TRBV6-5
len: 11
CDR3aa: ASSPKNDQPQH

j_gene: TRBJ2-3
v_gene: TRBV2
len: 10
CDR3aa: ATRYSTDTQY

j_gene: TRBJ2-3
v_gene: TRBV6-4
len: 11
CDR3aa: ASSGHQEGTQY

j_gene: TRBJ1-2
v_gene: TRBV2
len: 9
CDR3aa: ASSVGRGYT

j_gene: TRBJ2-2
v_gene: TRBV7-2
len: 11
CDR3aa: ASSPQSAGELF

j_gene: TRBJ1-5
v_gene: TRBV2
len: 13
CDR3aa: ASSERQGATSAQH

j_gene: TRBJ2-7
v_gene: TRBV28
len: 13
CDR3aa: ASRSGTTVVYEQY

j_gene: TRBJ2-7
v_gene: TRBV9
len: 15
CDR3aa: ASSPSQQGGFAYEQY

j_gene: TRBJ2-2
v_gene: TRBV5-4
len: 12
CDR3aa: ASSPQGAAGELF

j_gene: TRBJ1-2
v_gene: TRBV13
len: 12
CDR3aa: ASSQDRGNYGYT

j_gene: TRBJ2-3
v_gene: TRBV7-2
len: 14
CDR3aa: ASSLVRSGSTDTQY

j_gene: TRBJ2-4
v_gene: TRBV2
len: 12
CDR3aa: ASLAGVFKNIQY

j_gene: TRBJ1-5
v_gene: TRBV2
len: 12
CDR3aa: ASSERTGPRPQH

j_gene: TRBJ1-2
v_gene: TRBV28
len: 14
CDR3aa: ASSLLDLTGMGGYT

j_gene: TRBJ1-5
v_gene: TRBV7-2
len: 13
CDR3aa: ASSGRHNSNQPQH

j_gene: TRBJ1-1
v_gene: TRBV7-2
len: 13
CDR3aa: ASSLAGTGGTEAF

j_gene: TRBJ1-6
v_gene: TRBV6-1
len: 10
CDR3aa: ASSEGASPLH

j_gene: TRBJ2-3
v_gene: TRBV11-3
len: 13
CDR3aa: ASSLGGISTDTQY

j_gene: TRBJ2-3
v_gene: TRBV7-9
len: 14
CDR3aa: ASETSRLARTDTQY

j_gene: TRBJ2-4
v_gene: TRBV7-2
len: 14
CDR3aa: ASSLRFTLAKNIQY

j_gene: TRBJ2-7
v_gene: TRBV11-2
len: 12
CDR3aa: ASSLSGASYEQY

j_gene: TRBJ2-7
v_gene: TRBV5-5
len: 13
CDR3aa: ASSLSGTSDYEQY

j_gene: TRBJ2-1
v_gene: TRBV11-2
len: 16
CDR3aa: ASSLLRRREGQYNEQF

j_gene: TRBJ2-5
v_gene: TRBV7-2
len: 14
CDR3aa: ASSPSLASGKETQY

j_gene: TRBJ2-7
v_gene: TRBV2
len: 12
CDR3aa: ATAGQGGYYEQY

j_gene: TRBJ2-7
v_gene: TRBV15
len: 12
CDR3aa: ATSRGGTSYEQY